These 10 T cell receptor beta chains were sequenced from one sample in a study of human T cells and chemical hapten exposure. TCRdb analysed the RACE reads with MiXCR anew, one entry per CDR3 protein. The data contain a few hundred thousand distinct CDR3 sequences, over 6% of them singletons. Indicated time point: patch test 2, 6 weeks after DPC sensitization. Indicated treatment: therapeutic diphenylcyclopropenone sensitization with weekly scalp DPC. The specimen comprised whole blood, sampled in connection with sensitization to the hapten diphenylcyclopropenone (DPC). The receptors stem from a woman aged 18 to 35 with alopecia areata. Some clones in this sample may be carry-over from other donors' samples.

This clonotype was observed a handful of times. Here the CDR3 reads CASSQRTGPNEKLFF. In nucleotides, the CDR3 is TGTGCCAGCAGCCAGAGGACAGGGCCTAATGAAAAACTGTTTTTT. The V gene is TRBV3-1, the J gene TRBJ1-4; 8 bases are shared with TRBD1. V was clipped by 3 bases and J by 3 bases; unmatched bases: 3. The CDR3 consists of 15 residues. Germline CDR1 LGHDT, CDR2 YNNKEL (reference sequence).

The chain uses TRBV6-1 and TRBJ1-4, with D hard to call. The CDR3 spans 14 residues. Trimming removed 8 bases at V and 4 bases at J, with 14 bases between. Germline CDR1 reads MNHNS; CDR2 reads SASEGT. The CDR3 region has the DNA TGTGCCAGCCTTGATCGGGCATTTAATGAAAAACTGTTTTTT. This sequence encodes CASLDRAFNEKLFF.

This clonotype was counted a few times. V and J are TRBV25-1 and TRBJ2-7, with D maybe TRBD1 (6 bases). Trimming shortened V by 8 bases and J by 1 base, and 21 bases separated the two germline ends. This CDR3 contains 16 residues. Germline CDR1 MGHDK, CDR2 SYGVNS. This chain's CDR3 is CASGPLQGPKSYEQYF. The CDR3 DNA sequence: TGTGCCAGCGGCCCCCTACAGGGTCCAAAATCCTACGAGCAGTACTTC.

The V and J genes are TRBV20-1 and TRBJ2-3; D is perhaps TRBD1 or TRBD2 (5 bases each). V was clipped by 6 bases and J by 2 bases, with 15 bases between them. The CDR3 totals 14 residues. Germline lookup yields CDR1 DFQATT and CDR2 SNEGSKA (reference sequence). This chain's CDR3 is CSAPPPGTTDTQYF. The CDR3 DNA is TGCAGTGCCCCTCCGCCGGGGACCACAGATACGCAGTATTTT.

This clonotype was observed at least ten times. The chain recombines TRBV7-8 with TRBJ1-1; 8 bases fit TRBD1. After removal of 0 bases from V and 1 base from J, the junction contained 1 base not matched to a gene. Germline-derived CDR1 and CDR2 are SGHVS and FQNEAQ. This CDR3 is built from 15 residues. The chain's CDR3 is CASSLAGTGNTEAFF. As DNA, the CDR3 is TGTGCCAGCAGCTTAGCCGGGACAGGGAACACTGAAGCTTTCTTT. Using reference TRBV7-8 and TRBJ1-1 for the parts outside the CDR3, the full variable domain is GAGVSQSPRYKVAKRGQDVALRCDPISGHVSLFWYQQALGQGPEFLTYFQNEAQLDKSGLPSDRFFAERPEGSVSTLKIQRTQQEDSAVYLCASSLAGTGNTEAFFGQGTRLTVV.

This clonotype occurred many times. J is TRBJ1-1 and V is TRBV28, with D uncertain. The V and J ends lost 8 bases and 6 bases respectively, with 19 bases between them. CDR1 and CDR2 from the germline V gene are MDHEN and SYDVKM. The CDR3 contains 14 residues. Written as DNA, the CDR3 is TGTGCCAGCCGGGAGGACCCGGAGCAGCCTGAAGCTTTCTTT. Its protein product is CASREDPEQPEAFF.

This clonotype has more than one count but fewer than ten. The chain has TRBV27 and TRBJ2-7; D is undetermined. V lost 3 bases and J 5 bases, leaving 11 bases between the germline ends. The CDR3 sequence is 13 residues long. Germline loops: CDR1 MNHEY, CDR2 SMNVEV (reference sequence). CDR3 bases: TGTGCCAGCAGTTTCAGCACTCTAAACGAGCAGTACTTC. This encodes CASSFSTLNEQYF.

This chain uses TRBV27 with TRBJ1-5, with D uncertain. CDR1 is MNHEY, CDR2 SMNVEV, per germline (reference sequence). Trimming removed 4 bases from V and 3 bases from J, with 10 bases in between. CDR3 length: 14 amino acids. The DNA for the CDR3 is TGTGCCAGCAGTTCACATGAGAACAATCAGCCCCAGCATTTT. Residues: CASSSHENNQPQHF.

This clonotype showed up many times. This chain links TRBV20-1 with TRBJ2-7; D may match TRBD1 or TRBD2 (6 bases each). CDR1 is DFQATT, CDR2 SNEGSKA, per germline (reference sequence). Trimming pared 7 bases from V and 7 bases from J, leaving 23 bases between. The CDR3 sequence is 14 residues long. The CDR3 DNA reads TGCAGTGTTCGTCTCGAGGGGGGTTCGAGTGAGCAGTACTTC. Protein: CSVRLEGGSSEQYF.

CDR3: CSATPSDRNTEAFF. CDR3 nucleotides: TGCAGTGCTACCCCATCCGACAGAAACACTGAAGCTTTCTTT. This chain joins TRBV20-1 and TRBJ1-1; D is perhaps TRBD1 (5 bases). Germline CDR1 is DFQATT and CDR2 is SNEGSKA (reference sequence). The CDR3 spans 14 residues. V was trimmed by 4 bases and J by 2 bases, leaving 14 bases between them.